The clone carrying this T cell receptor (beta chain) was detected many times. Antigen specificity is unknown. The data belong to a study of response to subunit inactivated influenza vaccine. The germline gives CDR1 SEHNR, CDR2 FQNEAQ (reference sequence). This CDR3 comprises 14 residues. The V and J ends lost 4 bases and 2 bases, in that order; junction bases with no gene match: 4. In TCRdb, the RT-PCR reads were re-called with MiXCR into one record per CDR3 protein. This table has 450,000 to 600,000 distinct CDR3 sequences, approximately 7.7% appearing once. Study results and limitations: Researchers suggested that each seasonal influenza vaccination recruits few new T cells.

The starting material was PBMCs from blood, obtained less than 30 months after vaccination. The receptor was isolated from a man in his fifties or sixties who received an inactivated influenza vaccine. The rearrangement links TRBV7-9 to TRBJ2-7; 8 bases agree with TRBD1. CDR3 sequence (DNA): TGTGCCAGCAGCTCCGGGACAGGTACCTACGAGCAGTACTTC. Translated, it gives CASSSGTGTYEQYF. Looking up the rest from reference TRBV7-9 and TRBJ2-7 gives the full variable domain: DTGVSQNPRHKITKRGQNVTFRCDPISEHNRLYWYRQTLGQGPEFLTYFQNEAQLEKSRLLSDRFSAERPKGSFSTLEIQRTEQGDSAMYLCASSSGTGTYEQYFGPGTRLTVT.